This passage covers 32 T cell receptor beta chains from one sample sequenced in a study of cytomegalovirus exposure and HLA in healthy donors. Primers included in the PCR were 60 Vbeta and 13 Jbeta primers. TCRdb keeps only in-frame clones here, not all; method: immunoSEQ multiplex PCR. The data contain roughly 150,000 clones, over 70% of them singletons. Material: PBMCs. These receptors all come from a male donor in good health and CMV-seronegative.

The CDR3: CASSMTGLKDYEQYF. The CDR3 DNA reads as TGTGCCAGCAGTATGACGGGACTGAAGGATTACGAGCAGTACTTC. The chain combines TRBV7-9 with TRBJ2-7, with a weak D call TRBD2 (6 bases). The CDR3 loop spans 15 amino acids. V dropped 6 bases and J dropped 4 bases, with 19 bases sitting between them. The germline V gene encodes CDR1 SEHNR and CDR2 FQNEAQ (reference sequence).

CDR3 residues: CASSVGGAGKTEAFF. The CDR3 region has the DNA TGTGCCAGCAGCGTAGGCGGGGCAGGGAAAACTGAAGCTTTCTTT. The chain recombines TRBV9 with TRBJ1-1; a weak D match, TRBD1 (5 bases). Trimming left V 0 bases short and J 5 bases short, with 14 bases between. This CDR3 spans 15 amino acids. Germline V lookup: CDR1 SGDLS, CDR2 YYNGEE.

The chain links TRBV5-1 to TRBJ2-1; perhaps TRBD1 as D (5 bases). Trimming left V 0 bases short and J 3 bases short, with 10 bases between. CDR1 and CDR2 from the germline V gene are SGHRS and YFSETQ. This CDR3 contains 15 residues. Here the CDR3 DNA reads TGCGCCAGCAGCTTGGTGTCTAGGGGCTACAATGAGCAGTTCTTC. This codes for CASSLVSRGYNEQFF.

The V gene is TRBV25-1, the J gene TRBJ1-4; 9 bases align to TRBD1. The germline gives CDR1 MGHDK, CDR2 SYGVNS. The CDR3 runs to 13 residues. J gave up 10 bases and V 7 bases, and 7 bases lay outside the gene matches. This chain's CDR3 is CASTQTGGGKLFF. The DNA of the CDR3 is TGTGCCAGCACACAGACAGGGGGAGGAAAACTGTTTTTT.

This clone has a handful of counts. This sequence joins TRBV7-8 and TRBJ2-5, with TRBD2 matching over 8 bases. Germline CDR1 is SGHVS and CDR2 is FQNEAQ. J lost 4 bases, V lost 2 bases, and 3 bases had no gene match. This CDR3 region has 14 residues. The CDR3 region has the DNA TGTGCCAGCAGCTTAAGTAGCGGGATAGAGACCCAGTACTTC. It encodes CASSLSSGIETQYF.

The V gene is TRBV2, the J gene TRBJ1-6, with a weak D call TRBD1 (5 bases). The V gene's germline CDR1 is SNHLY and CDR2 FYNNEI. V lost 7 bases and J lost 0, with 10 bases in between. The CDR3 runs to 15 residues. As DNA, the CDR3 is TGTGCCAGCAACCGACAGAGCTCCTATAATTCACCCCTCCACTTT. The encoded protein is CASNRQSSYNSPLHF.

V gene TRBV6-6 combines with J gene TRBJ1-2, with 7 bases fitting TRBD1. Germline values: CDR1 MNHNY, CDR2 SVGAGI (reference sequence). J was trimmed by 7 bases and V by 10 bases; bases with no gene match: 9. This CDR3 region has 12 residues. As DNA, the CDR3 is TGTGCCAACCGACAGGGTCTAGGTGGCTACACCTTC. It is translated as CANRQGLGGYTF.

The chain uses TRBV2 and TRBJ2-3; the D is unclear. The V and J ends lost 5 bases and 2 bases respectively, with 14 bases between them. The length of the CDR3 is 15 residues. Germline V gene data show CDR1 as SNHLY and CDR2 as FYNNEI. CDR3 amino acids: CASSSNALTTDTQYF. The CDR3 coding sequence is TGTGCCAGCAGTTCCAATGCGCTAACCACAGATACGCAGTATTTT.

Only one count was recorded for this clone. The CDR3 is CASSLLNVYGYTF. The CDR3 coding sequence is TGTGCCAGCAGCCTACTGAATGTTTATGGCTACACCTTC. The V and J genes are TRBV2 and TRBJ1-2; D remains ambiguous. V was shortened by 6 bases and J by 5 bases, with 13 bases between the two germline ends. CDR1 SNHLY and CDR2 FYNNEI come from the germline V gene. The CDR3 consists of 13 residues. The full variable domain, rest sourced from reference TRBV2 and TRBJ1-2, is EPEVTQTPSHQVTQMGQEVILRCVPISNHLYFYWYRQILGQKVEFLVSFYNNEISEKSEIFDDQFSVERPDGSNFTLKIRSTKLEDSAMYFCASSLLNVYGYTFGSGTRLTVV.

J is TRBJ1-2 and V is TRBV29-1, with TRBD1 as a possible D gene (6 bases). Per the germline V gene, CDR1 is SQVTM and CDR2 is ANQGSEA. V lost 7 bases and J lost 10, with 19 bases in between. The CDR3 covers 12 residues. CDR3 coding DNA: TGCAGCGCCACCCCCGGAGGACAGTTCTACACCTTC. Translating gives CSATPGGQFYTF.

This clone was detected only a few times. V gene TRBV9 combines with J gene TRBJ1-2; 7 bases match TRBD1. J lost 7 bases, V lost 0 bases, and 9 bases had no gene match. The CDR3 extends over 15 amino acids. From germline, CDR1 is SGDLS and CDR2 YYNGEE. The CDR3 region is CASSVARGGGGGYTF. The CDR3 nucleotides are TGTGCCAGCAGCGTAGCTCGAGGGGGCGGAGGTGGCTACACCTTC.

CDR3 nucleotide sequence: TGTGCCAGCAGTTACCGGGGAGGGGACACCGGGGAGCTGTTTTTT. Translated, it gives CASSYRGGDTGELFF. This chain uses TRBV6-5 with TRBJ2-2, with 7 bases identical to TRBD2. Looked up from germline, CDR1 is MNHEY and CDR2 is SVGAGI. Trimming cost V 2 bases and J 3 bases; bases outside gene matches: 3. The CDR3 runs to 15 residues.

CDR3 sequence reads: CASSYGTGSGELFF. For the CDR3, the DNA is TGTGCCAGCAGTTACGGGACAGGATCTGGGGAGCTGTTTTTT. V gene TRBV6-5 combines with J gene TRBJ2-2, with 8 positions matching TRBD1. Losses at the gene ends were 2 bases for V and 8 bases for J; bases not matched to a gene: 4. Germline-derived CDR1 and CDR2 are MNHEY and SVGAGI. The CDR3 loop spans 14 amino acids.

The V gene is TRBV13, the J gene TRBJ2-3; 14 nucleotides line up with TRBD2. CDR1 and CDR2 from the germline V gene are PRHDT and FYEKMQ (reference sequence). The CDR3 has 16 residues. After removal of 5 bases from V and 5 bases from J, the junction contained 6 bases not matched to a gene. The CDR3 protein is CASSPTSGGVGDTQYF. CDR3 bases: TGTGCCAGCAGCCCGACTAGCGGGGGGGTGGGAGATACGCAGTATTTT.

There are a few counts of this clone. The chain employs TRBV6-6 and TRBJ2-7; 14 bases are a match to TRBD2. The CDR3 totals 16 residues. The V gene's germline CDR1 is MNHNY and CDR2 SVGAGI (reference sequence). The trim removed 5 bases at V and 4 bases at J, leaving 7 bases unmatched. The CDR3 protein is CASSRGTSGRGYEQYF. CDR3 bases: TGTGCCAGCAGTCGCGGGACTAGCGGGAGAGGATACGAGCAGTACTTC.

This chain uses TRBV28 with TRBJ2-7, with D tentatively TRBD1 (5 bases). Germline CDR1 and CDR2: MDHEN and SYDVKM. The CDR3 length is 12 residues. V dropped 5 bases and J dropped 6 bases, with 11 bases sitting between them. The CDR3 protein is CASSALGVEQYF. CDR3 bases: TGTGCCAGCAGTGCCCTAGGGGTCGAGCAGTACTTC.

The CDR3 DNA is TGCGCCAGCAGCTTGACAGCAGCTCCATCTACTAGCGAGCAGTACTTC. Translating it yields CASSLTAAPSTSEQYF. The chain carries TRBV5-1 and TRBJ2-7, with D possibly matching TRBD2 (5 bases). This CDR3 is built from 16 residues. The V gene's germline CDR1 is SGHRS and CDR2 YFSETQ. Trimming removed 1 base from V and 6 bases from J, with 20 bases in between.

This clone was recorded only once. The chain combines TRBV27 with TRBJ2-1; tentative D call: TRBD2 (5 bases). Germline lookup yields CDR1 MNHEY and CDR2 SMNVEV (reference sequence). V dropped 5 bases and J dropped 10 bases, with 21 bases sitting between them. There are 15 residues in the CDR3. This chain's CDR3 is CASSPRVDYQGEQFF. CDR3 bases: TGTGCCAGCAGTCCGCGGGTCGATTATCAAGGAGAGCAGTTCTTC.

This chain joins TRBV4-3 and TRBJ2-3; unclear D gene. Deletions cut 4 bases from V and 4 bases from J, with 15 bases between. CDR1 is LGHNA, CDR2 YSLEER, per germline. CDR3 length equals 15 residues. CDR3 nucleotides: TGCGCCAGCAGCCTAACGAGGAGATATTCAGATACGCAGTATTTT. Translated: CASSLTRRYSDTQYF.

In DNA form, the CDR3 reads TGCGCCAGCAGCTTGGGACTAGCGGGAAGCACCGGGGAGCTGTTTTTT. Translation gives CASSLGLAGSTGELFF. This rearrangement joins TRBV5-1 to TRBJ2-2; TRBD2 agrees at 11 bases. V was pared by 0 bases and J by 4 bases, with 2 bases of the junction left unmatched. The CDR3 runs to 16 residues. Germline assignment: CDR1 SGHRS and CDR2 YFSETQ.

The chain uses TRBV4-3 and TRBJ2-2, with TRBD2 matching 7 bases. The CDR3 runs to 18 residues. V lost 1 base and J lost 1; bases outside the gene matches: 9. Germline CDR1 and CDR2: LGHNA and YSLEER. CDR3: CASSQGWVASGNTGELFF. The CDR3 nucleotides read TGCGCCAGCAGCCAAGGGTGGGTGGCTAGCGGGAACACCGGGGAGCTGTTTTTT.

The chain combines TRBV6-1 with TRBJ1-2; D is possibly TRBD1 (6 bases). Germline CDR1 MNHNS, CDR2 SASEGT. This CDR3 region has 13 residues. V gave up 1 base and J gave up 6 bases, with 9 bases separating them. For the CDR3, the DNA is TGTGCCAGCAGTGAAGTACAGGGTGATGGCTACACCTTC. It is translated as CASSEVQGDGYTF.

The chain carries TRBV18 and TRBJ2-1; D is possibly TRBD2 (5 bases). Germline V gene sequence: CDR1 KGHSH, CDR2 LQKENI. This CDR3 region has 12 residues. V lost 5 bases and J 5 bases, leaving 7 bases between the germline ends. Here the CDR3 reads CASSVGDNEQFF. The CDR3 DNA follows: TGTGCCAGCTCAGTCGGGGACAATGAGCAGTTCTTC.

This chain connects TRBV5-8 to TRBJ1-2; the D is unclear. The germline CDR1 and CDR2 sequences are SGHTS and YDEGEE. Trimming left V 3 bases short and J 2 bases short, with 5 bases between. The CDR3 totals 12 residues. As DNA, the CDR3 is TGTGCCAGCAGCTCCCTCAACTATGGCTACACCTTC. This encodes CASSSLNYGYTF.

V gene TRBV30 combines with J gene TRBJ2-1; the D gene is possibly TRBD2 (6 bases). V lost 5 bases, J lost 6 bases, and 20 bases lay in between. The CDR3 is 15 amino acids. Germline V gives CDR1 GTSNPN, CDR2 SVGIG (reference sequence). CDR3 region: CAWLQKGLPPNEQFF. CDR3 sequence (DNA): TGTGCCTGGTTGCAAAAGGGACTGCCGCCCAATGAGCAGTTCTTC.

The chain has TRBV7-9 and TRBJ1-5, with D perhaps TRBD1 (5 bases). The CDR3 spans 11 residues. The germline CDR1 and CDR2 sequences are SEHNR and FQNEAQ (reference sequence). Trimming took off 11 bases at V and 5 bases at J, with 10 bases between the two ends. CDR3 residues: CADGQDQPQHF. CDR3 coding DNA: TGTGCCGACGGACAAGATCAGCCCCAGCATTTT.

The chain links TRBV11-2 to TRBJ2-7; D is possibly TRBD2 (6 bases). Trimming removed 6 bases at V and 2 bases at J, with 17 bases between. Germline lookup yields CDR1 SGHAT and CDR2 FQNNGV. The CDR3 contains 15 residues. The CDR3 coding sequence is TGTGCCAGCAGTAAGGGGACGGGAGAGACCTACGAGCAGTACTTC. Translating it yields CASSKGTGETYEQYF.

The chain uses TRBV6-5 and TRBJ2-7, with 7 nucleotides matching TRBD1. CDR3 length: 15 amino acids. Germline CDR1 is MNHEY and CDR2 is SVGAGI. Trimming removed 8 bases from V and 1 base from J; junction bases left unmatched: 11. The CDR3 region has the DNA TGTGCCAGCGGGTCGGGACAGTCGTTTTCCTACGAGCAGTACTTC. This sequence encodes CASGSGQSFSYEQYF.

The V call is TRBV9, the J call TRBJ1-1; 8 bases align to TRBD1. Germline values: CDR1 SGDLS, CDR2 YYNGEE. There are 16 residues in the CDR3. With 3 bases clipped from V and 2 bases from J, the junction kept 9 bases outside the gene matches. The CDR3 sequence: CASSARLGTGNTEAFF. Here the CDR3 DNA reads TGTGCCAGCAGCGCTCGACTGGGGACAGGTAACACTGAAGCTTTCTTT.

This rearrangement joins TRBV7-9 to TRBJ1-3; D gene unclear. The CDR3 is made up of 12 amino acids. With 5 bases removed from V and 5 bases from J, the gap between germline ends came to 7 bases. Germline V lookup: CDR1 SEHNR, CDR2 FQNEAQ (reference sequence). The CDR3 nucleotides read TGTGCCAGCAGCGTAGATAGAAACACCATATATTTT. This gives the protein CASSVDRNTIYF.

CDR3 DNA sequence: TGTGCCAGCAGTTACGCCCCAGGGATCTCACCCCTCCACTTT. Amino acids: CASSYAPGISPLHF. The gene calls are TRBV6-5 and TRBJ1-6; possible D gene TRBD1, 5 bases. The CDR3 runs to 14 residues. Germline lookup yields CDR1 MNHEY and CDR2 SVGAGI. V lost 2 bases, J lost 10 bases, and 12 bases lay in between.

V usage is TRBV5-1 and J usage is TRBJ2-3; unclear D gene. CDR3 length equals 14 residues. The V gene's germline CDR1 is SGHRS and CDR2 YFSETQ. Trimming cost V 3 bases and J 3 bases, with 11 bases left between them. The CDR3 DNA follows: TGCGCCAGCAGCTCTCGCCAGGTGACAGATACGCAGTATTTT. Its translation: CASSSRQVTDTQYF.